This T cell receptor beta chain is from a study of T cells in Graves' hyperthyroidism and ophthalmopathy. Points from the study as a whole: Most clonotypes expanded in the thyroid (above 0.001) were also present in blood. From stable hyperthyroidism, ophthalmopathy was separated by a 13 V-J model. A median approximately 6.5 months before onset, the model predicted ophthalmopathy.

Thyroid ultrasound, orbital computed tomography, clinical symptoms, and serum thyroxine and TRAb underpinned diagnoses. This clonotype was counted a single time. The antigen is undetermined. Since no conserved phenylalanine or tryptophan closes the CDR3, a read error is the likely cause. The V end lost 5 bases, the J end lost 7 bases, and 21 bases lay between the germline ends. Germline loops: CDR1 SGHAT, CDR2 FQNNGV. This CDR3 comprises 15 residues. The investigators amplified TCR beta CDR3 regions from RNA transcripts. Researchers ran a first-round RT-PCR on the TCR CDR3 using the HTBI primer set. TCRdb passed the multiplex PCR reads through MiXCR, listing each CDR3 protein once. In the table there are roughly 240,000 distinct CDR3 sequences, over 15% of which are singletons.

The receptor was isolated from a woman under 30 with Graves' ophthalmopathy. Sequenced: blood. The rearrangement joins TRBV11-2 to TRBJ2-7; the D gene is possibly TRBD2 (6 bases). Here the CDR3 DNA reads TGTGCCAGCAGCCACCCAGGGACTGGCCCTACAGAGCAGTACCTC. As protein: CASSHPGTGPTEQYL.